This TCR beta chain was identified during a study of immune evolution from preneoplasia to lung adenocarcinoma. Study-level information: HLA loss of heterozygosity: roughly 6.6% AIS, about 15% MIA, about 32% ADC, none AAH.

Regarding this clone: Its target is unknown.

Assay used: immunoSEQ multiplex PCR; TCRdb lists only in-frame clones, some missing. The repertoire holds 8,000 to 10,000 clones, with 70% to 90% as singletons. The germline V and J ends were trimmed by 7 bases and 2 bases, with 15 bases remaining between them. Looked up from germline, CDR1 is MDHEN and CDR2 is SYDVKM. The CDR3 is 14 residues long. Whole-study findings and limits: T cell clonality was higher in KRAS-mutant than EGFR-mutant or wild-type nodules.

The sequencing input was FFPE invasive lung adenocarcinoma tissue. This TCR derives from a person aged 70 to 79 with invasive lung adenocarcinoma. Some clones in this sample may be carry-over from other donors' samples. V gene TRBV28 combines with J gene TRBJ2-7, with D possibly called TRBD1 or TRBD2 (5 bases each). This chain's CDR3 is CASIPTGAAYEQYF. In nucleotides, the CDR3 is TGTGCCAGCATCCCGACCGGGGCTGCCTACGAGCAGTACTTC.